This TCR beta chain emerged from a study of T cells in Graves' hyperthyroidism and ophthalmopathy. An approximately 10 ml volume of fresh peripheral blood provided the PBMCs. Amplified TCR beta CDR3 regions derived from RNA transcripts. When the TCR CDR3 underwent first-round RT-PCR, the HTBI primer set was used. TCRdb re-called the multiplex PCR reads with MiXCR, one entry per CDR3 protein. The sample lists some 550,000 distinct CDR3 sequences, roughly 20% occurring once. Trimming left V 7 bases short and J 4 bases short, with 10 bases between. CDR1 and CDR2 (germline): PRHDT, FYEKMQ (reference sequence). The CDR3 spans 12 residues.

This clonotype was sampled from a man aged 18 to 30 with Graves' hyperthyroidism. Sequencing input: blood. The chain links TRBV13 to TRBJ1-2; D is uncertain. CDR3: CASTGGPYGYTF. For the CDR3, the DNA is TGTGCCAGCACGGGCGGCCCCTATGGCTACACCTTC. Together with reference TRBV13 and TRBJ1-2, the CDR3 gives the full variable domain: AAGVIQSPRHLIKEKRETATLKCYPIPRHDTVYWYQQGPGQDPQFLISFYEKMQSDKGSIPDRFSAQQFSDYHSELNMSSLELGDSALYFCASTGGPYGYTFGSGTRLTVV.